This T cell receptor beta chain was found in a study of blood T cell repertoires in COVID-19. On the study more broadly: Sources were T cells, B-cell-depleted T cells, or PBMCs; the material itself was cDNA or gDNA.

A total of 13 residues make up the CDR3, ends included. Germline loops: CDR1 SGHAT, CDR2 FQNNGV. The assay was immunoSEQ multiplex PCR, and TCRdb's table has in-frame clones only and misses some. The sample includes approximately 290,000 clones, roughly 80% seen only once; the top ten take less than 20%. With respect to this clone: Lacking the conserved final phenylalanine or tryptophan, this CDR3 likely reflects a read error. Because the CDR3's place on the DNA is in doubt, the DNA is left out and the CDR3 is given as listed by TCRdb.

Material for sequencing was peripheral blood. The chain couples TRBV11-2 to TRBJ1-1; the tabulated D call, TRBD1, remains unverified against the DNA. The clonotype comes from a person between 65 and 79 years old with COVID-19, enrolled during active disease. The CDR3 sequence: CASSLRQDFPLLV.